A single sample is the source of the 20 T cell receptor beta chains below, sequenced in a study of regulatory T cells in long-lasting Graves disease. The TCR beta library used iRepertoire HTBI primers with Arm-PCR amplification of CDR3. One entry per CDR3 protein results from TCRdb running MiXCR on the multiplex PCR reads. The sample includes roughly 610,000 distinct CDR3 sequences, about 16% of them seen just once. Specified time point: newly diagnosed GD, antithyroid drugs for less than 3 months. PBMC-derived RNA was used for the TCR library. These records were also assigned to another study, of T cells in Graves' hyperthyroidism and ophthalmopathy.

The material was peripheral blood mononuclear cells (PBMCs), obtained at new diagnosis, from a patient treated with antithyroid drugs. The receptors were gathered from a young man with Graves disease.

The chain combines TRBV27 with TRBJ2-1; D gene ambiguous. The CDR3 totals 13 residues. The germline CDR1 and CDR2 sequences are MNHEY and SMNVEV (reference sequence). V was pared by 0 bases and J by 10 bases, with 10 bases between. The CDR3 region has the DNA TGTGCCAGCAGTTTATCTCCCGGGCGGGAGCAGTTCTTC. It specifies CASSLSPGREQFF.

This clonotype was seen a handful of times. This chain connects TRBV20-1 to TRBJ2-1; a weak D match, TRBD2 (7 bases). The CDR3 extends over 17 amino acids. From germline, CDR1 is DFQATT and CDR2 SNEGSKA (reference sequence). V was shortened by 4 bases and J by 5 bases, with 24 bases between the two germline ends. CDR3 nucleotides: TGCAGTGCTAACCCGCGGCAGGCCTTAGGGGGGGACAATGAGCAGTTCTTC. Translated: CSANPRQALGGDNEQFF.

This clonotype was seen many times. The chain combines TRBV6-1 with TRBJ2-7, with D uncertain. Germline V lookup: CDR1 MNHNS, CDR2 SASEGT. V was pared by 8 bases and J by 5 bases, with 16 bases between. The CDR3 is 13 amino acids. The CDR3 protein is CASRTSTSNEQYF. The CDR3 DNA is TGTGCCAGCCGAACAAGTACGTCCAACGAGCAGTACTTC.

Ten or more counts support this clonotype. The chain combines TRBV5-1 with TRBJ2-1; possibly TRBD2 for D (6 bases). V lost 4 bases to trimming and J lost 6 bases, with 17 bases between them. The CDR3 covers 15 residues. The V gene's germline CDR1 is SGHRS and CDR2 YFSETQ. The CDR3 nucleotides are TGCGCCAGCAGCCCAAGGGTTAGCGGCTCCAATGAGCAGTTCTTC. Amino acids: CASSPRVSGSNEQFF.

This clonotype was detected a few times. This chain uses TRBV29-1 with TRBJ2-7, with 8 bases that match TRBD2. Trimming cost V 7 bases and J 4 bases; bases outside gene matches: 9. Germline V CDR1 and CDR2: SQVTM, ANQGSEA. The CDR3 runs 13 residues. The CDR3 DNA reads as TGCAGCGCATTGACTAGCGCAGGATACGAGCAGTACTTC. Its protein is CSALTSAGYEQYF.

This clonotype came up many times. This sequence joins TRBV2 and TRBJ2-1, with 9 bases aligning to TRBD1. The CDR3 is made up of 16 amino acids. Germline CDR1 and CDR2: SNHLY and FYNNEI. Trimming removed 4 bases from V and 1 base from J; junction bases left unmatched: 5. This CDR3 is CASSGTGVASYNEQFF. For the CDR3, the DNA is TGTGCCAGCAGTGGGACAGGGGTAGCATCCTACAATGAGCAGTTCTTC.

This clonotype occurred many times. V usage is TRBV20-1 and J usage is TRBJ2-1; D is tentatively TRBD1 or TRBD2 (5 bases each). V gave up 6 bases and J gave up 12 bases, with 24 bases separating them. This CDR3 spans 14 amino acids. Per the germline V gene, CDR1 is DFQATT and CDR2 is SNEGSKA (reference sequence). CDR3 amino acids: CSAPGREEVERQFF. CDR3 sequence (DNA): TGCAGTGCCCCGGGACGGGAAGAGGTAGAGCGGCAGTTCTTC.

The chain is built from TRBV12-5 and TRBJ2-7; tentatively, D is TRBD2 (5 bases). The CDR3 length is 11 residues. Trimming shortened V by 7 bases and J by 3 bases, and 7 bases separated the two germline ends. Germline V gene sequence: CDR1 LGHNT, CDR2 FRNRAP. CDR3 sequence reads: CASVRDYEQYF. The CDR3 DNA reads TGTGCTAGTGTACGGGACTACGAGCAGTACTTC.

To note about this clonotype: A much larger clone sits a single nucleotide away, making a read error possible. The V and J genes are TRBV2 and TRBJ2-3, with D perhaps given as TRBD1 or TRBD2 (5 bases each). The CDR3 is made up of 14 amino acids. Per the germline V gene, CDR1 is SNHLY and CDR2 is FYNNEI. The CDR3 loop is CASGGRDGADTKYF. The CDR3 nucleotides read TGTGCCAGCGGGGGACGGGACGGTGCAGATACGAAGTATTTT.

V gene TRBV10-3 combines with J gene TRBJ2-2, with D possibly matching TRBD2 (6 bases). V was shortened by 0 bases and J by 6 bases, with 11 bases between the two germline ends. Germline assignment: CDR1 ENHRY and CDR2 SYGVKD. The CDR3 extends over 15 amino acids. CDR3 amino acids: CAISESLRDAGELFF. The CDR3 DNA follows: TGTGCCATCAGTGAGTCTTTGCGGGATGCCGGGGAGCTGTTTTTT.

The chain recombines TRBV7-2 with TRBJ1-4; the D gene is possibly TRBD1 (6 bases). This CDR3 region has 15 residues. Germline V CDR1 and CDR2: SGHTA, FQGNSA. V was pared by 5 bases and J by 5 bases, with 15 bases between. This CDR3 reads CASSDTGGRNEKLFF. CDR3 in DNA: TGTGCCAGCAGCGATACGGGGGGGCGGAATGAAAAACTGTTTTTT.

The sample holds many counts of this clonotype. V gene TRBV7-2 combines with J gene TRBJ2-7; D perhaps matches TRBD1 (6 bases). From germline, CDR1 is SGHTA and CDR2 FQGNSA. The V gene lost 6 bases and the J gene lost 5 bases, with 20 bases spanning the gap. The CDR3 is 15 amino acids. CDR3 coding DNA: TGTGCCAGCAGTCAAAGGGGGTCGGGGTCCCACGAGCAGTACTTC. Protein sequence: CASSQRGSGSHEQYF.

V gene TRBV20-1 combines with J gene TRBJ2-1; 9 bases are shared with TRBD2. The CDR3 is 14 residues long. The V gene's germline CDR1 is DFQATT and CDR2 SNEGSKA (reference sequence). J gave up 3 bases and V 5 bases, and 5 bases lay outside the gene matches. The CDR3 sequence: CSAGASGIYNEQFF. The CDR3, as DNA: TGCAGTGCTGGGGCTAGCGGGATCTACAATGAGCAGTTCTTC.

This clonotype was counted only a few times. The gene calls are TRBV28 and TRBJ1-4, with D tentatively TRBD1 (5 bases). This CDR3 region has 17 residues. Trimming left V 2 bases short and J 2 bases short, with 15 bases between. The germline gives CDR1 MDHEN, CDR2 SYDVKM. The CDR3 loop reads CASSLDMADSTNEKLFF. The CDR3 DNA is TGTGCCAGCAGTTTAGACATGGCAGACAGTACTAATGAAAAACTGTTTTTT.

The CDR3 DNA reads as TGTGCCAGCAGCCCCGGGAGTCAGGGGAACGAGCAGTACTTC. Translation gives CASSPGSQGNEQYF. The V and J genes are TRBV7-9 and TRBJ2-7, with D perhaps assigned TRBD1 or TRBD2 (6 bases each). CDR3 size: 14 residues. The germline gives CDR1 SEHNR, CDR2 FQNEAQ (reference sequence). Between the trimmed V and J ends, which lost 5 bases and 5 bases, there was a span of 16 bases.

This clonotype was seen at least ten times. This chain joins TRBV28 and TRBJ1-1; tentatively, D is TRBD1 (5 bases). The V and J ends lost 3 bases and 4 bases respectively, with 12 bases between them. This CDR3 comprises 14 residues. In germline, CDR1 is MDHEN, CDR2 SYDVKM. The CDR3 loop is CASSFRREATEAFF. The DNA of the CDR3 is TGTGCCAGCAGTTTCCGCAGGGAGGCCACTGAAGCTTTCTTT.

This clonotype has at least ten counts. The chain is built from TRBV28 and TRBJ2-3; tentatively, D is TRBD2 (6 bases). Germline V gene lookup returns CDR1 MDHEN and CDR2 SYDVKM. The CDR3 has 15 residues. The V gene lost 4 bases and the J gene lost 4 bases, with 15 bases spanning the gap. The CDR3 bases are TGTGCCAGCAGTTCGACTAGTGGAGTCCCAGATACGCAGTATTTT. This encodes CASSSTSGVPDTQYF.

This clonotype was found a few times. This chain joins TRBV12-3 or TRBV12-4 and TRBJ2-7; no definite D call. The CDR3 spans 14 residues. V shed 6 bases and J shed 4 bases, with 16 bases lying between them. The CDR3 region has the DNA TGTGCCAGCAGCAAGACCTCCTGGTGGTACGAGCAGTACTTC. It codes for CASSKTSWWYEQYF.

The rearrangement uses TRBV19 and TRBJ1-1; D gene unclear. The CDR3 totals 15 residues. Germline CDR1 reads LNHDA; CDR2 reads SQIVND (reference sequence). V lost 1 base to trimming and J lost 4 bases, with 13 bases between them. For the CDR3, the DNA is TGTGCCAGTAGTATAGGAAAGGTGGGGAGCACTGAAGCTTTCTTT. The encoded protein is CASSIGKVGSTEAFF.

In this sample, this clonotype turned up many times. The chain has TRBV19 and TRBJ2-6; D uncertain. CDR1 and CDR2 (germline): LNHDA, SQIVND (reference sequence). CDR3 size: 14 residues. The V gene lost 1 base and the J gene lost 4 bases, with 5 bases spanning the gap. CDR3 nucleotide sequence: TGTGCCAGTAGTATAGCTTCCGGGGCCAACGTCCTGACTTTC. Amino acid sequence: CASSIASGANVLTF.